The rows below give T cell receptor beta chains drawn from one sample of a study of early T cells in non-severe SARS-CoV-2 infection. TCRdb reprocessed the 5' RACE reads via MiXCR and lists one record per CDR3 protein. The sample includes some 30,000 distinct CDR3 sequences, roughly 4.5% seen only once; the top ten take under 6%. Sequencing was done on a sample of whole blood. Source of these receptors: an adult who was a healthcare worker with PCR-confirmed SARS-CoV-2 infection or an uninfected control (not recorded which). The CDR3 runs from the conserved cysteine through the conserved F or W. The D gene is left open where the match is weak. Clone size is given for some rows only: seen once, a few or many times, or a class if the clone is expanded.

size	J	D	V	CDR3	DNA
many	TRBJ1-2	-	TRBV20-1	CSAGRGGGNYGYTF	TGCAGTGCTGGCCGAGGGGGGGGGAACTATGGCTACACCTTC
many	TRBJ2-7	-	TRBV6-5	CASSDRSSYEQYF	TGTGCCAGCAGTGACAGGAGCTCCTACGAGCAGTACTTC
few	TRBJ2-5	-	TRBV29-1	CSVAGWEETQYF	TGCAGCGTTGCAGGGTGGGAAGAGACCCAGTACTTC
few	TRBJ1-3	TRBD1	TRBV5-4	CASSHRGRAGNTIYF	TGTGCCAGCAGCCACAGGGGGCGAGCTGGAAACACCATATATTTT
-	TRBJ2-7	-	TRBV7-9	CASSYPSGIGGSKQYF	TGTGCCAGCAGCTACCCCTCGGGGATCGGAGGGAGTAAGCAGTACTTC
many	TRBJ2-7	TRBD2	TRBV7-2	CASSFSRTSGGAYEQYF	TGTGCCAGCAGCTTTAGCCGGACTAGCGGGGGCGCCTACGAGCAGTACTTC
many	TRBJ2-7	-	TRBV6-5	CASSLTGEDEQYF	TGTGCCAGCAGTTTAACAGGGGAGGACGAGCAGTACTTC
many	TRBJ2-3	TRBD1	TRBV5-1	CASEGQGFTDTQYF	TGCGCCAGCGAAGGACAGGGTTTCACAGATACGCAGTATTTT
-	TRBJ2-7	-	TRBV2	CASIGVTIYEQYF	TGTGCCAGCATCGGGGTTACGATCTACGAGCAGTACTTC
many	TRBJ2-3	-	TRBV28	CASLPQGPTDTQYF	TGTGCCAGCCTACCACAGGGTCCCACAGATACGCAGTATTTT
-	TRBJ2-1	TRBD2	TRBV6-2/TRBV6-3	CASARGLAGPRGAYNEQFF	TGTGCCAGCGCGCGGGGGCTAGCGGGACCCAGAGGGGCCTACAATGAGCAGTTCTTC
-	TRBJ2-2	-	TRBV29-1	CSVDRGYTGELFF	TGCAGCGTTGATCGGGGATACACCGGGGAGCTGTTTTTT
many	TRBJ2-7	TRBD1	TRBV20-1	CSVLTGGSFYEQYF	TGCAGTGTCCTGACAGGGGGAAGTTTTTACGAGCAGTACTTC
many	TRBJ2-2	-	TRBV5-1	CASSLALGPNTGELFF	TGCGCCAGCAGCTTGGCATTAGGGCCGAACACCGGGGAGCTGTTTTTT
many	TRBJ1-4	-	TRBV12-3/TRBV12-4	CASSPLRVLRDATNEKLFF	TGTGCCAGCAGTCCACTCAGGGTCTTAAGAGATGCAACTAATGAAAAACTGTTTTTT
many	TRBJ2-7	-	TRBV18	CASSPLAGTPEPYEQYF	TGTGCCAGCTCACCCTTAGCCGGCACCCCCGAGCCCTACGAGCAGTACTTC
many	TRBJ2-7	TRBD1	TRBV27	CASSHRTGTFLGEQYF	TGTGCCAGCAGCCATAGGACAGGCACTTTCCTCGGGGAGCAGTACTTC
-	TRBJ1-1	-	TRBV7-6	CASSLGSTEAFF	TGTGCCAGCAGCTTAGGGAGCACTGAAGCTTTCTTT
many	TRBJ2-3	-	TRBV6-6	CASSFQGTDTQYF	TGTGCCAGCAGTTTTCAGGGGACAGATACGCAGTATTTT
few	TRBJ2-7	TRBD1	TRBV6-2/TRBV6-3	CASSYWDRDYEQYF	TGTGCCAGCAGTTACTGGGACAGGGACTACGAGCAGTACTTC
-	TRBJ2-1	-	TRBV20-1	CSGGTSSNEQFF	TGCAGCGGGGGCACTAGCTCGAATGAGCAGTTCTTC
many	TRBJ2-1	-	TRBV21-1	CASSILASSYNEQFF	TGTGCCAGCAGCATACTAGCGAGCTCCTACAATGAGCAGTTCTTC
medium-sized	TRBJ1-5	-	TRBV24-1	CATSELGAEQPQHF	TGTGCCACCAGTGAATTAGGGGCAGAACAGCCCCAGCATTTT
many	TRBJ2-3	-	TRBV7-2	CASSSSSGTDTQYF	TGTGCCAGCAGCTCATCAAGCGGCACAGATACGCAGTATTTT
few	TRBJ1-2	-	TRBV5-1	CASSLDRNGYTF	TGCGCCAGCAGCTTGGATAGAAACGGCTACACCTTC
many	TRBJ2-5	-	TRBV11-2	CASSLPSEGGETQYF	TGTGCCAGCAGCTTACCTAGCGAGGGAGGAGAGACCCAGTACTTC
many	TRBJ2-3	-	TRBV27	CASSFYPVKGTDTQYF	TGTGCCAGCAGTTTCTATCCGGTGAAGGGGACAGATACGCAGTATTTT
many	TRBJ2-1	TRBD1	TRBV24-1	CATSDLSDRGRRNEQFF	TGTGCCACCAGTGATTTGAGTGACAGGGGGAGAAGGAATGAGCAGTTCTTC
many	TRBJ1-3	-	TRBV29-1	CSAAYVQSGSGNTIYF	TGCAGCGCCGCCTACGTACAGAGTGGCTCTGGAAACACCATATATTTT
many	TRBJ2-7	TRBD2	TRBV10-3	CAISESSFAGVRGEQYF	TGTGCCATCAGTGAGTCATCCTTCGCGGGAGTCCGTGGAGAGCAGTACTTC
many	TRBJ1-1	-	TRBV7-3	CASSLIKNTEAFF	TGTGCCAGCAGCTTAATTAAGAACACTGAAGCTTTCTTT
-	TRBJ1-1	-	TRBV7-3	CASSLYEGKSTEAFF	TGTGCCAGCAGCTTATATGAGGGGAAGAGCACTGAAGCTTTCTTT
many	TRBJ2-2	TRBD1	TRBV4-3	CASSQGQGNTGELFF	TGCGCCAGCAGCCAGGGACAGGGAAACACCGGGGAGCTGTTTTTT
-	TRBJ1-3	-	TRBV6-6	CASNQQGPLSENTIYF	TGTGCCAGCAATCAACAGGGCCCCCTCTCTGAAAACACCATATATTTT
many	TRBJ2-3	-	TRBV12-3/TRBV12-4	CASSSSLATGTDTQYF	TGTGCCAGCAGTTCTTCTTTGGCGACGGGCACAGATACGCAGTATTTT
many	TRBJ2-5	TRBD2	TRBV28	CASSLGLAGGQETQYF	TGTGCCAGCAGTCTCGGACTAGCGGGGGGTCAAGAGACCCAGTACTTC
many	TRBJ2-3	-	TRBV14	CASSQTAPQYF	TGTGCCAGCAGCCAGACCGCACCGCAGTATTTT
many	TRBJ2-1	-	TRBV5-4	CASSAPHSAYNEQFF	TGTGCCAGCAGCGCCCCCCACTCCGCGTACAATGAGCAGTTCTTC
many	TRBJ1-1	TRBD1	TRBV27	CTSSLSAPDRAEAFF	TGTACCAGCAGTTTATCGGCCCCGGACAGGGCCGAAGCTTTCTTT
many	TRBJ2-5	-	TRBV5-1	CASSLRDNWEWIETQYF	TGCGCCAGCAGCTTGCGGGACAACTGGGAATGGATAGAGACCCAGTACTTC
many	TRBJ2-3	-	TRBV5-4	CASSLATDTQYF	TGTGCCAGCAGCTTGGCCACAGATACGCAGTATTTT
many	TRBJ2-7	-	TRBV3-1	CASSQRGSYEQYF	TGTGCCAGCAGCCAACGCGGGTCCTACGAGCAGTACTTC
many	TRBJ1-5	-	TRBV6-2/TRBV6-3	CASSLDRSSQPQHF	TGTGCCAGCAGTCTCGACAGGTCTTCTCAGCCCCAGCATTTT
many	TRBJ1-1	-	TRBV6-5	CASTLLPGANTEAFF	TGTGCCAGCACCCTCTTACCCGGGGCGAACACTGAAGCTTTCTTT
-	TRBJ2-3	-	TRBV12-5	CASGLVGARGTDTQYF	TGTGCTAGTGGTTTGGTGGGGGCGCGGGGCACAGATACGCAGTATTTT
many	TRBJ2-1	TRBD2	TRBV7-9	CASSLSSGIFYEQFF	TGTGCCAGCAGCTTGAGTAGCGGGATCTTCTATGAGCAGTTCTTC
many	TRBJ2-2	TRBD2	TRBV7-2	CASSLASGRGTGELFF	TGTGCCAGCAGCTTAGCAAGCGGGAGGGGGACCGGGGAGCTGTTTTTT
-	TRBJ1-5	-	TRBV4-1	CASSQTESYSNQPQHF	TGCGCCAGCAGCCAGACAGAATCGTATAGCAATCAGCCCCAGCATTTT
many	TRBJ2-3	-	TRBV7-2	CASFGGDDLTDTQYF	TGTGCCAGCTTCGGGGGAGACGACCTCACAGATACGCAGTATTTT
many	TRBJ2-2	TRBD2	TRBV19	CASSPQLAGTGGELFF	TGTGCCAGTAGTCCCCAACTAGCGGGAACGGGCGGGGAGCTGTTTTTT
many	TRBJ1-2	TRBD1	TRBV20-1	CSASAGGGYGYTF	TGCAGTGCTAGTGCAGGGGGCGGCTATGGCTACACCTTC
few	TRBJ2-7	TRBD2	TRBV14	CASSHSGGGWYEQYF	TGTGCCAGCAGCCATTCCGGGGGGGGTTGGTACGAGCAGTACTTC
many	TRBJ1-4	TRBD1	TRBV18	CASSPQGADEKLFF	TGTGCCAGCTCACCTCAGGGGGCGGATGAAAAACTGTTTTTT
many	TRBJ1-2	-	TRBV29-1	CSVALRRHDYGYTF	TGCAGCGTGGCCCTACGGCGTCACGACTATGGCTACACCTTC
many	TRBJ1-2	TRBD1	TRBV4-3	CASSSGTARDGYTF	TGCGCCAGCAGCTCCGGGACAGCGCGTGATGGCTACACCTTC
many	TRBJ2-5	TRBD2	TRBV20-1	CSASTTSGRRETQYF	TGCAGTGCTAGTACTACTAGCGGGAGACGGGAGACCCAGTACTTC
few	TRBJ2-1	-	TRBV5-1	CASSLVLGNEQFF	TGCGCCAGCAGCTTGGTCCTGGGCAATGAGCAGTTCTTC
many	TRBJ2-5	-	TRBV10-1	CASSAMAGQETQYF	TGCGCCAGCAGTGCTATGGCCGGGCAAGAGACCCAGTACTTC
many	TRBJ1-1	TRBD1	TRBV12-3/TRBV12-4	CASSLALRGSMNTEAFF	TGTGCCAGCAGTTTAGCGCTCAGGGGGAGTATGAACACTGAAGCTTTCTTT